Shown below are 17 T cell receptor beta chains from a single sample sequenced in a study of T-cell reconstitution after alpha-beta-depleted transplantation in children. Unique molecular identifiers tagged the TCRbeta library. MiXCR was run by TCRdb on the PCR reads, yielding one entry per CDR3 protein. The data hold 70,000 to 95,000 distinct CDR3 sequences, with about a sixth observed a single time. Specimen: PBMCs, mostly from graft donor cells, collected 180 days after TCRalphabeta/CD19-depleted stem cell transplant. These receptors came from a male patient aged 2-9 years who had a stem cell transplant for acute lymphoblastic leukemia, so the T cells may come from the graft donor.

This clonotype was detected only a few times. J is TRBJ2-1 and V is TRBV12-3 or TRBV12-4, with D perhaps matching TRBD1 (6 bases). With 10 bases removed from V and 5 bases from J, the gap between germline ends came to 15 bases. This CDR3 is built from 13 residues. The chain's CDR3 is CAIRVGDNNEQFF. The DNA for the CDR3 is TGTGCCATCAGGGTGGGGGACAACAATGAGCAGTTCTTC.

This clonotype was seen a few times. V is TRBV12-3 or TRBV12-4 and J is TRBJ1-4, with unresolved D. This CDR3 contains 11 residues. Trimming left V 4 bases short and J 8 bases short, with 5 bases between. The DNA of the CDR3 is TGTGCCAGCAGTTCCGTAGAAAAACTGTTTTTT. Its protein is CASSSVEKLFF.

This clonotype has a handful of counts. The chain recombines TRBV12-3 or TRBV12-4 with TRBJ1-5, with D tentatively TRBD1 (5 bases). Trimming left V 3 bases short and J 0 bases short, with 24 bases between. The CDR3 loop spans 20 amino acids. The CDR3 DNA follows: TGTGCCAGCAGTTTTATCGTCGGGGGGAGAGGCTTTTATAGCAATCAGCCCCAGCATTTT. It codes for CASSFIVGGRGFYSNQPQHF.

Of note for this clonotype: A much larger clone differs by one base, so this may be a read error. The genes are TRBV4-1 and TRBJ2-1; D is perhaps TRBD2 (5 bases). Germline V lookup: CDR1 MGHRA, CDR2 YSYEKL. The CDR3 spans 16 residues. CDR3 in amino acids: CASSPRGPEAYNAQFF. The CDR3 region has the DNA TGCGCCAGCAGCCCCCGGGGTCCCGAGGCCTACAATGCGCAGTTCTTC.

This chain links TRBV7-2 with TRBJ2-1, with 7 bases lining up with TRBD1. The CDR3 sequence is 13 residues long. The germline gives CDR1 SGHTA, CDR2 FQGNSA. V gave up 7 bases and J gave up 5 bases; unmatched junction bases: 5. The CDR3 bases are TGTGCCAGCACCACGACAGGGAACAATGAGCAGTTCTTC. Protein product: CASTTTGNNEQFF.

This chain joins TRBV4-3 and TRBJ2-2; TRBD1 is a possible D gene (6 bases). Trimming removed 0 bases at V and 5 bases at J, with 13 bases between. The germline gives CDR1 LGHNA, CDR2 YSLEER. The CDR3 runs 16 residues. The CDR3 protein is CASSQDSGALTGELFF. CDR3 in DNA: TGCGCCAGCAGCCAAGATTCAGGGGCCCTGACCGGGGAGCTGTTTTTT.

This clonotype was seen only a few times. The rearrangement links TRBV20-1 to TRBJ2-2; D is unclear. V shed 6 bases and J shed 4 bases, with 12 bases lying between them. This CDR3 comprises 13 residues. Germline-derived CDR1 and CDR2 are DFQATT and SNEGSKA (reference sequence). CDR3 residues: CSARQAGTGELFF. In DNA, the CDR3 is TGCAGTGCCCGGCAGGCCGGCACCGGGGAGCTGTTTTTT.

This clonotype was seen more than once but under ten times. The gene calls are TRBV5-1 and TRBJ2-2; D unclear. From germline, CDR1 is SGHRS and CDR2 YFSETQ. Trimming shortened V by 0 bases and J by 3 bases, and 12 bases separated the two germline ends. This CDR3 is built from 16 residues. CDR3 coding DNA: TGCGCCAGCAGCTTGGAGGTGACACCGGACACCGGGGAGCTGTTTTTT. Protein sequence: CASSLEVTPDTGELFF.

The V call is TRBV12-3 or TRBV12-4, the J call TRBJ1-2; possibly TRBD1 for D (6 bases). Deletions cut 5 bases from V and 4 bases from J, with 11 bases between. The CDR3 is 13 amino acids. CDR3 sequence: CASSIRGGYGYTF. CDR3 sequence (DNA): TGTGCCAGCAGTATCAGGGGAGGCTATGGCTACACCTTC.

The CDR3 region is CASSPNKNTEAFF. CDR3 bases: TGTGCCAGCTCACCCAACAAGAACACTGAAGCTTTCTTT. The chain is built from TRBV18 and TRBJ1-1, with unresolved D. This CDR3 has 13 residues. Deletions cut 3 bases from V and 1 base from J, with 6 bases between. CDR1 and CDR2 from the germline V gene are KGHSH and LQKENI.

This clonotype was found many times. This chain links TRBV20-1 with TRBJ1-6; a possible D gene is TRBD1 (5 bases). The CDR3 runs to 15 residues. V was shortened by 3 bases and J by 6 bases, with 15 bases between the two germline ends. Germline V gives CDR1 DFQATT, CDR2 SNEGSKA (reference sequence). In nucleotides, the CDR3 is TGCAGTGCTAGCCCTGGGCGGGGCCCTAATTCACCCCTCCACTTT. Translation gives CSASPGRGPNSPLHF.

The table lists this clonotype with a few counts. The gene calls are TRBV5-1 and TRBJ2-7, with 7 bases lining up with TRBD1. The CDR3 has 15 residues. The germline V gene encodes CDR1 SGHRS and CDR2 YFSETQ. J was trimmed by 2 bases and V by 4 bases; bases with no gene match: 9. CDR3 sequence (DNA): TGCGCCAGCAGCCCCAATCGGGACAGAACCTACGAGCAGTACTTC. It is translated as CASSPNRDRTYEQYF.

This clonotype was picked up a small number of times. A read error may produce the germline difference seen at one junction end. The gene calls are TRBV6-5 and TRBJ2-7; maybe TRBD1 (6 bases). The CDR3 loop spans 14 amino acids. Per germline, CDR1 MNHEY and CDR2 SVGAGI. CDR3 bases: TGTGCCAGCAGTTACTCGAGGATCGGACAGTCGCGGCACTTC. Its protein product is CASSYSRIGQSRHF.

V gene TRBV12-3 or TRBV12-4 combines with J gene TRBJ2-3; 7 nucleotides match TRBD2. V lost 5 bases and J lost 0; bases outside the gene matches: 5. This CDR3 comprises 15 residues. The CDR3 protein is CASSGSGASTDTQYF. CDR3 nucleotide sequence: TGTGCCAGCAGTGGGAGCGGGGCTAGCACAGATACGCAGTATTTT.

This clonotype was seen a few times. The V call is TRBV5-1, the J call TRBJ2-5; no clear D gene. From germline, CDR1 is SGHRS and CDR2 YFSETQ. This CDR3 comprises 15 residues. Trimming shortened V by 0 bases and J by 0 bases, and 9 bases separated the two germline ends. DNA of the CDR3: TGCGCCAGCAGCTTGGAGGTCCCTCACCAAGAGACCCAGTACTTC. It codes for CASSLEVPHQETQYF.

This clonotype has ten or more counts. The chain combines TRBV29-1 with TRBJ2-7, with 8 bases identical to TRBD1. Trimming took 4 bases from V and 0 from J; bases not matched to a gene: 8. Germline CDR1 reads SQVTM; CDR2 reads ANQGSEA. The CDR3 sequence is 15 residues long. CDR3 loop: CSVVVRGLSSYEQYF. The CDR3 coding sequence is TGCAGCGTTGTAGTCAGGGGGCTCAGCTCCTACGAGCAGTACTTC.

This sequence joins TRBV7-9 and TRBJ2-1; D is uncertain. The V gene lost 1 base and the J gene lost 7 bases, with 20 bases spanning the gap. Germline CDR1 SEHNR, CDR2 FQNEAQ (reference sequence). There are 17 residues in the CDR3. The CDR3 region has the DNA TGTGCCAGCAGCTTAGTCGAAGGTCCCCCGCCGAGTAATGAGCAGTTCTTC. Residues: CASSLVEGPPPSNEQFF.